These T cell receptor beta chains were read from a single sample in a study of metastatic and nonmetastatic thyroid tumors. TCRdb re-analyzed the PCR reads using MiXCR. Altogether around 26,000 clones are present, around an eighth being singletons, with the ten largest covering 13% to 15%. Sequences were obtained from blood. These receptors all stem from a female donor with papillary thyroid cancer or a benign thyroid nodule (not recorded which). Some clones in this sample may be carry-over from other donors' samples. Each CDR3 is given with its conserved first and last residue. D genes are given only for firm matches. Rows may omit the clone size; those that give it use once, few, many or a size class.

D | size | J | V | CDR3 | DNA
- | many | TRBJ2-3 | TRBV11-1 | CASSPLGKGDTQYF | TGTGCCAGCAGCCCCCTGGGCAAGGGGGATACGCAGTATTTT
TRBD1 | many | TRBJ1-2 | TRBV2 | CANRGGGYGYTF | TGTGCCAACAGGGGGGGGGGGTATGGCTACACCTTC
TRBD2 | - | TRBJ2-5 | TRBV27 | CASSYLTSVGKTQYF | TGTGCCAGCAGTTACCTGACTAGCGTTGGGAAGACCCAGTACTTC
- | many | TRBJ2-1 | TRBV15 | CATSRGAGSLNEQFF | TGTGCCACCAGCAGAGGGGCGGGATCTCTGAATGAGCAGTTCTTC
- | many | TRBJ2-1 | TRBV3-1 | CASKQRESGIQFF | TGTGCCAGCAAGCAAAGGGAGAGCGGTATACAGTTCTTC
TRBD2 | many | TRBJ2-7 | TRBV5-4 | CASSLKRGSYEQYF | TGTGCCAGCAGCCTAAAGCGGGGGAGCTACGAGCAGTACTTC
- | many | TRBJ1-2 | TRBV28 | CASSLSGGNGYTF | TGTGCCAGCAGTTTAAGCGGGGGGAATGGCTACACCTTC
- | many | TRBJ2-5 | TRBV25-1 | CASSEHVWETQYF | TGTGCCAGCAGTGAGCATGTATGGGAGACCCAGTACTTC
- | once | TRBJ1-1 | TRBV9 | CASSVTGLNTEAFF | TGTGCCAGCAGCGTAACAGGGCTGAACACTGAAGCTTTCTTT
TRBD1 | medium-sized | TRBJ2-7 | TRBV11-2 | CASSPGQVKQYF | TGTGCCAGCAGCCCCGGACAGGTTAAGCAGTACTTC
- | many | TRBJ1-3 | TRBV6-1 | CASRGSGAGNTIYF | TGTGCCAGCAGAGGATCCGGAGCCGGAAACACCATATACTTT
- | many | TRBJ2-7 | TRBV2 | CASSLAAVAEQYF | TGTGCCAGCAGCCTCGCGGCGGTTGCCGAGCAGTACTTC